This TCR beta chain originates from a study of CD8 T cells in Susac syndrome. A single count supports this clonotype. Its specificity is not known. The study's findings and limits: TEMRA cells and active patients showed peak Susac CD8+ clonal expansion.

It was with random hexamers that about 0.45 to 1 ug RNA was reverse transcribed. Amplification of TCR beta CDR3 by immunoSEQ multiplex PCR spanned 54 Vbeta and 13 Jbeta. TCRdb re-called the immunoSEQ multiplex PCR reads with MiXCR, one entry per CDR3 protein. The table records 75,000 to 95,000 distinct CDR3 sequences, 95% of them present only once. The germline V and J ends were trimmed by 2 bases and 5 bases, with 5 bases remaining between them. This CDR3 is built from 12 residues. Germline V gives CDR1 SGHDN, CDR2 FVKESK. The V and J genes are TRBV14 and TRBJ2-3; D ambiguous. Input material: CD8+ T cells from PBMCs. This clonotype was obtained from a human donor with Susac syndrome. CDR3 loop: CASSQLGDTQYF. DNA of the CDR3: TGTGCCAGCAGCCAACTAGGAGATACGCAGTATTTT.